The 15 T cell receptor beta chains presented below share a single source sample, sequenced in a study of T-cell reconstitution after alpha-beta-depleted transplantation in children. As it was prepared, the TCRbeta library received unique molecular identifiers. TCRdb re-derived calls from the PCR reads in MiXCR, one entry per CDR3 protein. This sample carries about 230,000 distinct CDR3 sequences, 9.7% of them seen once, and the ten largest clones take 5% to 6%. This specimen was PBMCs from the stem cell graft donor, taken from the stem cell graft. All receptors derive from a human donor who donated a stem cell graft to a child with SCID.

The sample holds many counts of this clonotype. CDR3 DNA: TGTGCCAGCAGTTTCAGGACAGTCTACGAGCAGTACTTC. Residues: CASSFRTVYEQYF. J is TRBJ2-7 and V is TRBV27, with a possible D match to TRBD1 (6 bases). This CDR3 is 13 amino acids long. CDR1 and CDR2 (germline): MNHEY, SMNVEV (reference sequence). Trimming removed 3 bases from V and 3 bases from J, with 9 bases in between.

This clonotype occurred many times. The rearrangement links TRBV6-5 to TRBJ1-2; no clear D. The CDR3 has 12 residues. CDR1 is MNHEY and CDR2 is SVGAGI in the germline V gene. V dropped 0 bases and J dropped 8 bases, with 7 bases sitting between them. For the CDR3, the DNA is TGTGCCAGCAGTTACTCGGGGAACGGCTACACCTTC. Amino acids: CASSYSGNGYTF.

This clonotype occurred many times. V usage is TRBV27 and J usage is TRBJ2-1; D not certain. This CDR3 is built from 12 residues. Deletions cut 2 bases from V and 8 bases from J, with 7 bases between. Looked up from germline, CDR1 is MNHEY and CDR2 is SMNVEV (reference sequence). Here the CDR3 DNA reads TGTGCCAGCAGTTTAGGTATGGATGAGCAGTTCTTC. This sequence encodes CASSLGMDEQFF.

This clonotype was counted at least ten times. The rearrangement links TRBV6-5 to TRBJ1-2; D is unresolved. CDR3 length: 15 residues. Germline values: CDR1 MNHEY, CDR2 SVGAGI. V gave up 2 bases and J gave up 4 bases, with 14 bases separating them. For the CDR3, the DNA is TGTGCCAGCAGTTACGGGCCTCAAAGCCCCTATGGCTACACCTTC. Translating gives CASSYGPQSPYGYTF.

There are many counts of this clonotype. CDR3 DNA: TGTGCCAGCAGCGCGCTCACAGATACGCAGTATTTT. This gives the protein CASSALTDTQYF. The J gene is TRBJ2-3, the V gene TRBV7-2, with D hard to call. V was pared by 5 bases and J by 2 bases, with 5 bases between. The CDR3 length is 12 residues. Per the germline V gene, CDR1 is SGHTA and CDR2 is FQGNSA.

This clonotype was counted ten times or more. V gene TRBV6-5 combines with J gene TRBJ1-1; perhaps TRBD1 as D (5 bases). This CDR3 is built from 12 residues. The germline V and J ends were trimmed by 8 bases and 7 bases, with 14 bases remaining between them. Per germline, CDR1 MNHEY and CDR2 SVGAGI. The CDR3 spells CASRRAGGEAFF. In nucleotides, the CDR3 is TGTGCCAGCCGGAGGGCGGGGGGTGAAGCTTTCTTT.

This clonotype was seen many times. The rearrangement joins TRBV2 to TRBJ1-1, with 8 bases aligning to TRBD1. In germline, CDR1 is SNHLY, CDR2 FYNNEI. V lost 3 bases and J lost 2; bases outside the gene matches: 5. CDR3 length: 15 residues. This CDR3 is CASSDGQGENTEAFF. CDR3 DNA: TGTGCCAGCAGTGACGGACAGGGAGAAAACACTGAAGCTTTCTTT. The complete variable domain, with remaining parts taken from reference TRBV2 and TRBJ1-1, reads EPEVTQTPSHQVTQMGQEVILRCVPISNHLYFYWYRQILGQKVEFLVSFYNNEISEKSEIFDDQFSVERPDGSNFTLKIRSTKLEDSAMYFCASSDGQGENTEAFFGQGTRLTVV.

This clonotype was detected ten times or more. This rearrangement joins TRBV2 to TRBJ2-3; 7 nucleotides agree with TRBD1. CDR1 is SNHLY, CDR2 FYNNEI, per germline. The CDR3 runs to 17 residues. The V segment lost 4 bases and the J segment 0 bases; nucleotides outside the gene matches: 10. The CDR3 sequence is CASSGVGQEPSTDTQYF. CDR3 in DNA: TGTGCCAGCAGTGGGGTCGGACAGGAACCTAGCACAGATACGCAGTATTTT.

This clonotype appeared a few times. This chain connects TRBV4-3 to TRBJ1-2; D not certain. Between the trimmed V and J ends, which lost 1 base and 6 bases, there was a span of 18 bases. The CDR3 sequence is 16 residues long. From germline, CDR1 is LGHNA and CDR2 YSLEER. The CDR3, as DNA: TGCGCCAGCAGCCAAGGTTATCCGGGCCCGTGGGATGGCTACACCTTC. The encoded protein is CASSQGYPGPWDGYTF.

The CDR3 nucleotides read TGTGCCACCTCCCAAGATTTCTCTAGCGGGGGCCACTACAATGAGCAGTTCTTC. This sequence encodes CATSQDFSSGGHYNEQFF. The rearrangement joins TRBV3-1 to TRBJ2-1; 10 nucleotides match TRBD2. Losses at the gene ends were 10 bases for V and 3 bases for J; bases not matched to a gene: 18. The CDR3 covers 18 residues. CDR1 is LGHDT, CDR2 YNNKEL, per germline (reference sequence).

With regard to this clonotype: A much larger clone lies one base from this, so it may be a read error. The chain links TRBV5-1 to TRBJ2-5; D unresolved. This CDR3 region has 14 residues. CDR1 is SGHRS, CDR2 YFSETQ, per germline. DNA of the CDR3: TGCGCCAGCAGCTTGGAGGGTAGCTTCGAGACCCATTACTTC. This gives the protein CASSLEGSFETHYF.

This clonotype was counted many times. V is TRBV5-1 and J is TRBJ1-2; weak D call: TRBD1 (6 bases). This CDR3 contains 14 residues. CDR1 is SGHRS, CDR2 YFSETQ, per germline. Trimming removed 4 bases at V and 4 bases at J, with 14 bases between. CDR3 sequence (DNA): TGCGCCAGCAGCGGTGGGACACCCAGCTATGGCTACACCTTC. Amino acids: CASSGGTPSYGYTF.

This clonotype came up many times. The rearrangement links TRBV5-1 to TRBJ1-1; D perhaps matches TRBD1 (5 bases). Trimming removed 3 bases from V and 0 bases from J, with 12 bases in between. CDR3 length: 15 amino acids. The V gene's germline CDR1 is SGHRS and CDR2 YFSETQ. The CDR3 sequence: CASSSGLFMNTEAFF. In DNA form, the CDR3 reads TGCGCCAGCAGCTCGGGACTGTTCATGAACACTGAAGCTTTCTTT.

This clonotype was seen ten or more times. The chain employs TRBV20-1 and TRBJ1-3; D unclear. CDR3 length: 15 residues. Germline assignment: CDR1 DFQATT and CDR2 SNEGSKA (reference sequence). V lost 1 base and J 0 bases, leaving 10 bases between the germline ends. CDR3 sequence reads: CSARASLISGNTIYF. The CDR3 DNA reads as TGCAGTGCTAGAGCGTCCCTTATCTCTGGAAACACCATATATTTT.

This clonotype was detected many times. The chain recombines TRBV7-6 with TRBJ2-4; D is ambiguous. Germline CDR1 reads SGHVS; CDR2 reads FNYEAQ. CDR3 length equals 18 residues. V was cut by 0 bases and J by 3 bases, with 18 bases left in between. This CDR3 is CASSLALGPASDKNIQYF. CDR3 sequence (DNA): TGTGCCAGCAGCTTAGCATTAGGGCCGGCATCCGACAAAAACATTCAGTACTTC.